The present T cell receptor (beta chain) was sequenced within a study of read filtering for tumor transcriptome and immune sequencing. Note on this clonotype: A much larger clone differs from this one at a single base, so this may be a read error.

Molecular barcoded adaptors covering alpha/delta and beta/gamma chains were used on approximately 400 ng RNA. TCRdb itself ran the reads through MiXCR, one entry per CDR3 protein. Found here are tens of thousands of distinct CDR3 sequences, around 20% of them singletons; the top ten hold approximately 16%. Per germline, CDR1 SGHTA and CDR2 FQGNSA. The CDR3 totals 16 residues. Bone marrow was sampled from every patient at the time of active disease. The material sequenced was a population of CD138-negative cells sorted from bone marrow. The chain recombines TRBV7-2 with TRBJ2-3, with 12 bases fitting TRBD2. This sequence was found in a donor at least 40 years old with multiple myeloma. CDR3 coding DNA: TGTGCCAGCAGCTTAGACCTAGCGGGAGGGACAGGTACGCAGTATTTT. This sequence encodes CASSLDLAGGTGTQYF.